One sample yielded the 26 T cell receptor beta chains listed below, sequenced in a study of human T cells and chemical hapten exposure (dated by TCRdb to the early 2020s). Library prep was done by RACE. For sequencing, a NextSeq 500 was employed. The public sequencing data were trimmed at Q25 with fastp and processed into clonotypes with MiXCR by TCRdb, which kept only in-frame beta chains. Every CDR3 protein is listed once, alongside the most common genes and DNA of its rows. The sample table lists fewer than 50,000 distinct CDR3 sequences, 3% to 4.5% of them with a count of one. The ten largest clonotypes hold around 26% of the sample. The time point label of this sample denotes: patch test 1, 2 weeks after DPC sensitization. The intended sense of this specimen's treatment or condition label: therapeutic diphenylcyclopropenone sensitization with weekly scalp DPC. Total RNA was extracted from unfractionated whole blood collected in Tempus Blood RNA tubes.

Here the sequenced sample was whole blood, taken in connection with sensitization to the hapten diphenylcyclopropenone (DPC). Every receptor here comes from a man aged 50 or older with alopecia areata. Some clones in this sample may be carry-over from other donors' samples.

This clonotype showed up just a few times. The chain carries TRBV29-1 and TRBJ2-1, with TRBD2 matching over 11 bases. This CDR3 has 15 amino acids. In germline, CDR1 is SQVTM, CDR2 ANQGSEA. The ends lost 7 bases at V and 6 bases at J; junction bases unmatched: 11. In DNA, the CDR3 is TGCAGCGCCGTTATAGCGGGAGGGCCCGGCAATGAGCAGTTCTTC. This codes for CSAVIAGGPGNEQFF.

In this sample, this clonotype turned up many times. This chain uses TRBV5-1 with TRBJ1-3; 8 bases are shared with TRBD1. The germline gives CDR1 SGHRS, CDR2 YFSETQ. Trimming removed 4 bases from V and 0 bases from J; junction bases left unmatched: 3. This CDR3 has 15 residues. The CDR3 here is CASSPQGDSGNTIYF. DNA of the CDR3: TGCGCCAGCAGCCCACAGGGGGACTCTGGAAACACCATATATTTT.

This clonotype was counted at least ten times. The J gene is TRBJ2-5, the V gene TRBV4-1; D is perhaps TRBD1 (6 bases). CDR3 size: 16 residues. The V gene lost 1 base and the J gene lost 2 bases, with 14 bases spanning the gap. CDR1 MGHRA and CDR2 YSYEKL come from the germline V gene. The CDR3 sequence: CASSQGGQGSQETQYF. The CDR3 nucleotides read TGCGCCAGCAGCCAAGGGGGACAAGGCTCACAAGAGACCCAGTACTTC.

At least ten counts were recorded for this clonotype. CDR3 in amino acids: CASSLGELRGYTF. CDR3 sequence (DNA): TGTGCCAGCAGTCTTGGGGAGCTAAGAGGCTACACCTTC. This chain links TRBV12-3 or TRBV12-4 with TRBJ1-2; D is ambiguous. The CDR3 contains 13 residues. The V end was cut by 5 bases, the J end by 8 bases, with 15 bases between.

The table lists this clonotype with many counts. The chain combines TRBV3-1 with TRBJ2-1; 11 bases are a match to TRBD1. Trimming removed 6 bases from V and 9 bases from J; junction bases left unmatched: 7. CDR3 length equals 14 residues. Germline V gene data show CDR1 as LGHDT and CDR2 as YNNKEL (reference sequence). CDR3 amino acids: CASRLGTGGTEQFF. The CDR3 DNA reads TGTGCCAGCAGGCTCGGGACAGGGGGAACTGAGCAGTTCTTC.

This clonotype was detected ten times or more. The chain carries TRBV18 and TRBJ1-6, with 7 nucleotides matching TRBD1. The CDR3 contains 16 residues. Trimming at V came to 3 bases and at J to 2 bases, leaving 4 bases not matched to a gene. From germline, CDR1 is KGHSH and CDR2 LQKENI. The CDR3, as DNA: TGTGCCAGCTCACCTACAGGGGTCACCTATAATTCACCCCTCCACTTT. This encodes CASSPTGVTYNSPLHF.

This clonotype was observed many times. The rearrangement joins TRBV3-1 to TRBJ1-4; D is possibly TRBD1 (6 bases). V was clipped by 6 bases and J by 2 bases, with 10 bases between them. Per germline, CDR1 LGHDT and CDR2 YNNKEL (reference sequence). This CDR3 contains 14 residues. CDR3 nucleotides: TGTGCCAGCAGTCACAGGGTCACTAATGAAAAACTGTTTTTT. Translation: CASSHRVTNEKLFF.

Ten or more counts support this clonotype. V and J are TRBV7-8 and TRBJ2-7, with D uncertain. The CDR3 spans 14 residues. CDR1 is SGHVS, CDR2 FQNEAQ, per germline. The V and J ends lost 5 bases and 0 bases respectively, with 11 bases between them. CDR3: CASSQDIHSYEQYF. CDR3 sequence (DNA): TGTGCCAGCAGCCAAGACATCCACTCCTACGAGCAGTACTTC.

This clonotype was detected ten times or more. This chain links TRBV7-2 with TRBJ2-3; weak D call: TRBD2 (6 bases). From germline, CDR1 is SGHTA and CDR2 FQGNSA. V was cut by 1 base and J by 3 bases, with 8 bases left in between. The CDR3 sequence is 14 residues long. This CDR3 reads CASSLDGGTDTQYF. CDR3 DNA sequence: TGTGCCAGCAGCTTAGATGGGGGGACAGATACGCAGTATTTT.

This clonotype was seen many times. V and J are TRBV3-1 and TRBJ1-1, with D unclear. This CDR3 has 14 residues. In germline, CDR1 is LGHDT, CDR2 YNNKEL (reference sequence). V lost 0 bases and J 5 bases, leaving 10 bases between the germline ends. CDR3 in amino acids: CASSQDLRDTEAFF. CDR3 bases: TGTGCCAGCAGCCAAGATTTAAGGGATACTGAAGCTTTCTTT. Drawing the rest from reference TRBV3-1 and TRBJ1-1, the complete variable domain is DTAVSQTPKYLVTQMGNDKSIKCEQNLGHDTMYWYKQDSKKFLKIMFSYNNKELIINETVPNRFSPKSPDKAHLNLHINSLELGDSAVYFCASSQDLRDTEAFFGQGTRLTVV.

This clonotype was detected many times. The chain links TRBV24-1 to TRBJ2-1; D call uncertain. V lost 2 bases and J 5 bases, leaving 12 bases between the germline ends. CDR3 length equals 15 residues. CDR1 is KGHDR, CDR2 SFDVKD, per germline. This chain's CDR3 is CATSDSRLTNNEQFF. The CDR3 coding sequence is TGTGCCACCAGTGATTCGCGACTCACCAACAATGAGCAGTTCTTC.

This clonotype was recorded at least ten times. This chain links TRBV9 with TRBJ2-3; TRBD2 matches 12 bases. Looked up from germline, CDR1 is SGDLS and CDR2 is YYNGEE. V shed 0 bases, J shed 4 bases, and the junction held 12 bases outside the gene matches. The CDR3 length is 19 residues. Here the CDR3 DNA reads TGTGCCAGCAGCGTAGGGGGCAGGATCCTAGCGGGAGGGTCAGATACGCAGTATTTT. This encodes CASSVGGRILAGGSDTQYF.

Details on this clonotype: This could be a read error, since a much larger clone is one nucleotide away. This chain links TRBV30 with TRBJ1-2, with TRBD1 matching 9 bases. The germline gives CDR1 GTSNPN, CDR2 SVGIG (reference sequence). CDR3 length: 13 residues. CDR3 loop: CAWSPPDRGGCTF. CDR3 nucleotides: TGTGCCTGGAGTCCCCCGGACAGGGGAGGCTGCACCTTC.

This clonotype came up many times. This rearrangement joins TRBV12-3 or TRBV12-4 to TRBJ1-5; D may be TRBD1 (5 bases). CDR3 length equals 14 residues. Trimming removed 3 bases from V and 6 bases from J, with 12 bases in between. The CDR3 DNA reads TGTGCCAGCAGTTTTAGGCAGGGAGGTCAGCCCCAGCATTTT. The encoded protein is CASSFRQGGQPQHF.

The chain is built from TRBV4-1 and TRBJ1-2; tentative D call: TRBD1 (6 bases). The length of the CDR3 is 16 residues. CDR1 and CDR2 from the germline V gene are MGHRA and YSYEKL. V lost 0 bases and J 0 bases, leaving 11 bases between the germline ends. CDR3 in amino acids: CASSQDENRANYGYTF. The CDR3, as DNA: TGCGCCAGCAGCCAAGATGAGAACAGGGCTAACTATGGCTACACCTTC.

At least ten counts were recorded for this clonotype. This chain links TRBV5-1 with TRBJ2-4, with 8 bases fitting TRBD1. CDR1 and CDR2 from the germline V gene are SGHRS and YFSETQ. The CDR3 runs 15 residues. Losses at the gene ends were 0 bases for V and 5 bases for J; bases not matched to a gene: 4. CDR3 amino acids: CASSLAGTGQNIQYF. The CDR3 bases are TGCGCCAGCAGCTTGGCGGGGACAGGACAAAACATTCAGTACTTC.

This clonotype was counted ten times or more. CDR3 DNA sequence: TGTGCCAGCAGCGTCGGGCGTAATCAGCCCCAGCATTTT. Its protein product is CASSVGRNQPQHF. This chain uses TRBV7-9 with TRBJ1-5; D gene unclear. Germline V gene sequence: CDR1 SEHNR, CDR2 FQNEAQ (reference sequence). V lost 5 bases to trimming and J lost 4 bases, with 9 bases between them. This CDR3 has 13 amino acids.

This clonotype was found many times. Written as DNA, the CDR3 is TGTGCCAGCAGCTTAGCGGGGGCGGGGGCCGATACGCAGTATTTT. This gives the protein CASSLAGAGADTQYF. The chain joins TRBV7-2 to TRBJ2-3, with D possibly being TRBD2 (7 bases). This CDR3 comprises 15 residues. CDR1 and CDR2 (germline): SGHTA, FQGNSA. V was pared by 0 bases and J by 6 bases, with 13 bases between.

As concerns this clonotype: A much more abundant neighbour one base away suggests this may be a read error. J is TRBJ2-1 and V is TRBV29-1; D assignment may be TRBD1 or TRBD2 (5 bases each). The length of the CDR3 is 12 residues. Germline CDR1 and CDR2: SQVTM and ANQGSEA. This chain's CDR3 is CMGIGDVYEQFF. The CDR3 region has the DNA TGCATGGGGATAGGGGACGTCTATGAGCAGTTCTTC.

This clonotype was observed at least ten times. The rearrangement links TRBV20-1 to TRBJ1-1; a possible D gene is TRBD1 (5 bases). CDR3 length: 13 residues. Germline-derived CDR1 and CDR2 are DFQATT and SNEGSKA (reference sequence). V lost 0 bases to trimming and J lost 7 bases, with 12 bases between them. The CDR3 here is CSAREFRGGEAFF. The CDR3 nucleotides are TGCAGTGCTAGAGAATTTCGGGGGGGTGAAGCTTTCTTT.

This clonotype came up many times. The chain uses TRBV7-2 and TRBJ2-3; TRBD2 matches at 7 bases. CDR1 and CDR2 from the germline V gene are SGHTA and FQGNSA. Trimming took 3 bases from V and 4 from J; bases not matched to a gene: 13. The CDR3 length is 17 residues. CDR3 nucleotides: TGTGCCAGCAGCTTCAGCGGGGAGGAGACCTTCCCAGATACGCAGTATTTT. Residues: CASSFSGEETFPDTQYF.

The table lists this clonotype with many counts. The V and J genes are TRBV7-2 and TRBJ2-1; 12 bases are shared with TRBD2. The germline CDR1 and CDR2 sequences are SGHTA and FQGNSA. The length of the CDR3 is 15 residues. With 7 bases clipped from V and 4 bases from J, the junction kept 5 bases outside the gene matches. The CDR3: CASTETSGRYNEQFF. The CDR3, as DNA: TGTGCCAGCACCGAGACTAGCGGGAGATACAATGAGCAGTTCTTC.

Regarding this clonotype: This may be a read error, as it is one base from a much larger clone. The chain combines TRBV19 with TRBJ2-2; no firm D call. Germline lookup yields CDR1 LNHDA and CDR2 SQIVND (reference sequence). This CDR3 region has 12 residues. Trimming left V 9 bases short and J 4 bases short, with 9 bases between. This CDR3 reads CASVGSTGELFF. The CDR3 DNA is TGTGCCAGCGTGGGCAGCACCGGGGAGCTGTTTTTT.

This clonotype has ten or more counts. CDR3 sequence reads: CSARDHKDSQEKLFF. In DNA form, the CDR3 reads TGCAGTGCTAGAGATCATAAGGACAGCCAGGAAAAACTGTTTTTT. V usage is TRBV20-1 and J usage is TRBJ1-4; a weak D match, TRBD1 (6 bases). This CDR3 spans 15 amino acids. CDR1 is DFQATT, CDR2 SNEGSKA, per germline (reference sequence). The germline V and J ends were trimmed by 0 bases and 8 bases, with 16 bases remaining between them.

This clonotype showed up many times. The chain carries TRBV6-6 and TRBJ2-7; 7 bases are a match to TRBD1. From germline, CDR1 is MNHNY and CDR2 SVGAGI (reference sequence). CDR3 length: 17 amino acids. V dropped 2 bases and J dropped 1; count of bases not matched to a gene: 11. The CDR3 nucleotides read TGTGCCAGCAGTTACGGTGGGGACAGACTTTTTTCCTACGAGCAGTACTTC. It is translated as CASSYGGDRLFSYEQYF.

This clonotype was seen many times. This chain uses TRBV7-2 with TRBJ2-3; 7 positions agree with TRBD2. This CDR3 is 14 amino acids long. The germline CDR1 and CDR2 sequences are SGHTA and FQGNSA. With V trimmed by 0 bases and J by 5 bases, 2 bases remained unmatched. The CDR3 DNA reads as TGTGCCAGCAGCTTAGCGGGAGGGGTAGATACGCAGTATTTT. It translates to CASSLAGGVDTQYF. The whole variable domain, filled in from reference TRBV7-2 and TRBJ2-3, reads GAGVSQSPSNKVTEKGKDVELRCDPISGHTALYWYRQSLGQGLEFLIYFQGNSAPDKSGLPSDRFSAERTGGSVSTLTIQRTQQEDSAVYLCASSLAGGVDTQYFGPGTRLTVL.